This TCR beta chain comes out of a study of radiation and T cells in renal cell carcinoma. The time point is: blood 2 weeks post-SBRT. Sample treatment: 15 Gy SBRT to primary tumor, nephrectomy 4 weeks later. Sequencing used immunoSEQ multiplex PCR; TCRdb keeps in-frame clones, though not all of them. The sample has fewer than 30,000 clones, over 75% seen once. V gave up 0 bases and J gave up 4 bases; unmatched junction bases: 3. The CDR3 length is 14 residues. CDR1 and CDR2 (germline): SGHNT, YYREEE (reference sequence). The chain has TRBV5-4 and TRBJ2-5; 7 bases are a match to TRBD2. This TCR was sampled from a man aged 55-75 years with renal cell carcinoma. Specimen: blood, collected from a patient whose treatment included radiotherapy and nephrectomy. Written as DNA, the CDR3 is TGTGCCAGCAGCTTGGGGCGGGAGAGAGAGACCCAGTACTTC. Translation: CASSLGRERETQYF.